Shown below are 9 T cell receptor beta chains from a single sample sequenced in a study of blood T cell repertoires in COVID-19. Repertoires were generated with immunoSEQ multiplex PCR, while TCRdb's copy carries only in-frame clones and drops some. This sample has 60,000 to 75,000 clones; 70% to 85% occur once, and the top ten carry approximately 9.2%. The sequenced material came from peripheral blood. The receptors were gathered from a woman aged 50 to 60 with acute or convalescent COVID-19.

This clone is a singleton in its sample. The chain links TRBV30 to TRBJ1-2; possibly TRBD1 for D (5 bases). Trimming pared 0 bases from V and 1 base from J, leaving 9 bases between. Looked up from germline, CDR1 is GTSNPN and CDR2 is SVGIG (reference sequence). There are 14 residues in the CDR3. The CDR3 sequence is CAWSVAGNNYGYTF. CDR3 in DNA: TGTGCCTGGAGTGTCGCAGGGAATAACTATGGCTACACCTTC. Full variable domain (rest looked up from reference TRBV30 and TRBJ1-2): SQTIHQWPATLVQPVGSPLSLECTVEGTSNPNLYWYRQAAGRGLQLLFYSVGIGQISSEVPQNLSASRPQDRQFILSSKKLLLSDSGFYLCAWSVAGNNYGYTFGSGTRLTVV.

The sample holds a few counts of this clone. The chain recombines TRBV7-9 with TRBJ2-4; TRBD1 agrees at 10 bases. The CDR3 sequence is 17 residues long. V lost 1 base to trimming and J lost 3 bases; unmatched junction nucleotides: 6. The V gene's germline CDR1 is SEHNR and CDR2 FQNEAQ (reference sequence). CDR3 in amino acids: CASSLGQGALSKNIQYF. In nucleotides, the CDR3 is TGTGCCAGCAGCTTAGGACAGGGGGCGCTGAGCAAAAACATTCAGTACTTC.

This chain's CDR3 is CAIRGLEGGFYNEQFF. The CDR3 DNA reads as TGTGCCATCCGGGGCCTCGAGGGGGGGTTCTACAATGAGCAGTTCTTC. This chain uses TRBV2 with TRBJ2-1, with D maybe TRBD2 (7 bases). In germline, CDR1 is SNHLY, CDR2 FYNNEI. The CDR3 has 16 residues. The V end was cut by 10 bases, the J end by 3 bases, with 22 bases between. The full variable domain, its missing parts supplied by reference TRBV2 and TRBJ2-1, is EPEVTQTPSHQVTQMGQEVILRCVPISNHLYFYWYRQILGQKVEFLVSFYNNEISEKSEIFDDQFSVERPDGSNFTLKIRSTKLEDSAMYFCAIRGLEGGFYNEQFFGPGTRLTVL.

The rearrangement links TRBV3-1 (or the pseudogene TRBV3-2) to TRBJ1-5; 9 bases match TRBD1. V dropped 1 base and J dropped 5; count of bases not matched to a gene: 3. Germline CDR1 is LGHDT and CDR2 is YNNKEL (reference sequence). CDR3 length: 15 residues. The CDR3: CASSQGGTGHQPQHF. As DNA, the CDR3 is TGTGCCAGCAGCCAAGGGGGGACAGGGCATCAGCCCCAGCATTTT.

The rearrangement links TRBV13 to TRBJ2-1, with a possible D match to TRBD1 (5 bases). This CDR3 has 13 residues. The ends were cut back, 5 bases at V and 4 bases at J, with 9 bases in the middle. The germline V gene encodes CDR1 PRHDT and CDR2 FYEKMQ (reference sequence). CDR3 region: CASSPRQYNEQFF. In DNA, the CDR3 is TGTGCCAGCAGCCCGCGACAGTACAATGAGCAGTTCTTC. Complete variable domain (other parts from reference TRBV13 and TRBJ2-1): AAGVIQSPRHLIKEKRETATLKCYPIPRHDTVYWYQQGPGQDPQFLISFYEKMQSDKGSIPDRFSAQQFSDYHSELNMSSLELGDSALYFCASSPRQYNEQFFGPGTRLTVL.

The V and J genes are TRBV15 and TRBJ2-1, with D perhaps TRBD2 (5 bases). Trimming shortened V by 4 bases and J by 0 bases, and 13 bases separated the two germline ends. The CDR3 covers 16 residues. Germline V gives CDR1 LNHNV, CDR2 YYDKDF (reference sequence). The CDR3 loop is CATSIRREPSYNEQFF. The CDR3 region has the DNA TGTGCCACCAGCATTCGCCGGGAACCCTCCTACAATGAGCAGTTCTTC.

The chain is built from TRBV6-2 or TRBV6-3 and TRBJ2-5, with a possible D match to TRBD2 (7 bases). Germline V gene lookup returns CDR1 MNHEY and CDR2 SVGEGT. CDR3 length equals 17 residues. The V gene lost 5 bases and the J gene lost 4 bases, with 23 bases spanning the gap. In nucleotides, the CDR3 is TGTGCCAGCAGTGGGAGGGGGGCGAGATGGGGAACAGAGACCCAGTACTTC. It translates to CASSGRGARWGTETQYF.

The CDR3, as DNA: TGTGCCAGTAGTACACCCCGGGCCGGGACAGGGAGGACTGAAGCTTTCTTT. Protein product: CASSTPRAGTGRTEAFF. The rearrangement uses TRBV19 and TRBJ1-1; 9 bases are a match to TRBD1. Losses at the gene ends were 4 bases for V and 5 bases for J; bases not matched to a gene: 14. The germline CDR1 and CDR2 sequences are LNHDA and SQIVND (reference sequence). The CDR3 has 17 amino acids.

The chain has TRBV11-1 and TRBJ2-3; D not resolved. Germline CDR1 SGHAT, CDR2 FQDESV (reference sequence). The CDR3 length is 14 residues. V was cut by 8 bases and J by 0 bases, with 12 bases left in between. CDR3: CASVSSSSTDTQYF. As DNA, the CDR3 is TGTGCCAGCGTCTCCAGTTCTAGCACAGATACGCAGTATTTT.